Reported below is one T cell receptor (beta chain). Its matching antigen is unknown. Germline V gene lookup returns CDR1 MNHNS and CDR2 SASEGT. CDR3 length: 14 residues. The V gene lost 0 bases and the J gene lost 5 bases, with 10 bases spanning the gap. The entry originates in a study of CD8+ T cells in alopecia areata. General observations from the study: Relative to mice, TCR sharing across patients was less clear, a difference possibly HLA-related.

Treatment described: oral pan-JAK inhibitor, 5-10 mg twice daily. cDNA prepared by RNA extraction and subsequent reverse transcription served as the template for sequencing. The repertoire was sequenced with immunoSEQ multiplex PCR; TCRdb's copy has only in-frame clones and lacks some. The sample lists around 120,000 clones, under 65% occurring once. This sample comprised CD4+ T cells sorted from blood, obtained at week 4, from a patient treated with tofacitinib. V is TRBV6-1 and J is TRBJ1-1; tentatively, D is TRBD1 (6 bases). This clonotype was obtained from a human donor with alopecia areata. As DNA, the CDR3 is TGTGCCAGCAGTGAAGCGGGGGGCGGAACTGAAGCTTTCTTT. Its translation: CASSEAGGGTEAFF.